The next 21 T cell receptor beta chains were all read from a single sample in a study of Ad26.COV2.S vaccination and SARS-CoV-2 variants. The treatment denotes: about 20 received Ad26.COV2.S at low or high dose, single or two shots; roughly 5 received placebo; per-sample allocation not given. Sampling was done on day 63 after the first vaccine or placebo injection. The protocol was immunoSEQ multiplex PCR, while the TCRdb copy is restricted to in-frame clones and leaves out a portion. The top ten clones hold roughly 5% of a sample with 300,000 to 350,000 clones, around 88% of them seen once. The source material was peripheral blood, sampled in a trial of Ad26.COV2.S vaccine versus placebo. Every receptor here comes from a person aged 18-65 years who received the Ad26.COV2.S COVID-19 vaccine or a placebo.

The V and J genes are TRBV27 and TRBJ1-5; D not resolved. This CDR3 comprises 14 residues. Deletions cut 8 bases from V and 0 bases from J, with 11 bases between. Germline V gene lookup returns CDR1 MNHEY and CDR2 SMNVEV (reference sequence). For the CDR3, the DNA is TGTGCCAGCGCTCCCTCTATTAGCAATCAGCCCCAGCATTTT. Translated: CASAPSISNQPQHF.

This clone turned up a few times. CDR3 residues: CASTGTASKAFF. The CDR3 nucleotides read TGTGCCAGCACTGGGACGGCCTCGAAAGCTTTCTTT. The chain carries TRBV25-1 and TRBJ1-1, with D possibly matching TRBD1 (5 bases). The V gene lost 7 bases and the J gene lost 9 bases, with 15 bases spanning the gap. The CDR3 is 12 residues long. Germline V gene sequence: CDR1 MGHDK, CDR2 SYGVNS.

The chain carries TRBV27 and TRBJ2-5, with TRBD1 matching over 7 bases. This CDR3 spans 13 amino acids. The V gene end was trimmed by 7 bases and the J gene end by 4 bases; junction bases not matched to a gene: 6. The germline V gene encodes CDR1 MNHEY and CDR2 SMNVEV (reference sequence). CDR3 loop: CASTTGLGETQYF. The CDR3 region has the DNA TGTGCCAGCACGACAGGGTTAGGAGAGACCCAGTACTTC.

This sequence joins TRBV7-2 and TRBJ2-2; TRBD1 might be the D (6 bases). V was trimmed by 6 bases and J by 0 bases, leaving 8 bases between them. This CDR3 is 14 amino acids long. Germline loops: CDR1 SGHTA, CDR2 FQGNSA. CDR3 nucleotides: TGTGCCAGCAGGCGGACAGCGAACACCGGGGAGCTGTTTTTT. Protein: CASRRTANTGELFF.

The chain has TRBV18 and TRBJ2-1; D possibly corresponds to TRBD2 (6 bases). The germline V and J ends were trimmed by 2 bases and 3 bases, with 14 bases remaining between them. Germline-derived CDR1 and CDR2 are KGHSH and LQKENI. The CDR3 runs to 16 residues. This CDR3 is CASSPNVLADYNEQFF. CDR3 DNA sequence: TGTGCCAGCTCACCAAATGTACTAGCAGACTACAATGAGCAGTTCTTC.

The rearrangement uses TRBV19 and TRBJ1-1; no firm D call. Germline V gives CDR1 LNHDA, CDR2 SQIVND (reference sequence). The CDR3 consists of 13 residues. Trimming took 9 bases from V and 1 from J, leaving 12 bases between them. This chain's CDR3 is CASRERENTEAFF. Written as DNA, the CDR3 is TGTGCCAGCCGCGAACGGGAGAACACTGAAGCTTTCTTT.

The CDR3, as DNA: TGTGCCAGCAGTAAAGACACCTCTGGCTACACCTTC. It encodes CASSKDTSGYTF. V usage is TRBV28 and J usage is TRBJ1-2; no definite D call. Trimming removed 5 bases at V and 7 bases at J, with 11 bases between. The CDR3 has 12 amino acids. Germline loops: CDR1 MDHEN, CDR2 SYDVKM.

CDR3 sequence: CASSLTGQDHYGYTF. CDR3 DNA: TGTGCCAGCAGCCTAACGGGACAGGATCACTATGGCTACACCTTC. The chain has TRBV13 and TRBJ1-2; 8 bases line up with TRBD1. The CDR3 contains 15 residues. V shed 5 bases and J 3 bases; nucleotides not matched to a gene: 8. Per germline, CDR1 PRHDT and CDR2 FYEKMQ (reference sequence).

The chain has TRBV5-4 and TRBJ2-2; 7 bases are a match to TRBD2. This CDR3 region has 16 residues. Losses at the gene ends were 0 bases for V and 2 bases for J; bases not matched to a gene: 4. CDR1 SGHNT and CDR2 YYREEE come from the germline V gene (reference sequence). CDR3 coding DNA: TGTGCCAGCAGCTTGGCGAGCGGGGCCAACACCGGGGAGCTGTTTTTT. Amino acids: CASSLASGANTGELFF.

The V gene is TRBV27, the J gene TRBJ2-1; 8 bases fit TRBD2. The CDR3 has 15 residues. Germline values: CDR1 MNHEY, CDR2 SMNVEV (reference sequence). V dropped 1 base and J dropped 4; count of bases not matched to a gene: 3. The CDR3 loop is CASSLLTSGYNEQFF. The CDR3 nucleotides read TGTGCCAGCAGTTTATTAACTAGCGGATACAATGAGCAGTTCTTC.

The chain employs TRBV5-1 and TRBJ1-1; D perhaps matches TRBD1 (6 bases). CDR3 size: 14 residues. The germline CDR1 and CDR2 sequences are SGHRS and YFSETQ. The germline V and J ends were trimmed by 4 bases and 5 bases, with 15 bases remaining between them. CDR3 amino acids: CASSTDRLRTEAFF. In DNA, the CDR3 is TGCGCCAGCAGCACCGACAGGTTGAGGACTGAAGCTTTCTTT.

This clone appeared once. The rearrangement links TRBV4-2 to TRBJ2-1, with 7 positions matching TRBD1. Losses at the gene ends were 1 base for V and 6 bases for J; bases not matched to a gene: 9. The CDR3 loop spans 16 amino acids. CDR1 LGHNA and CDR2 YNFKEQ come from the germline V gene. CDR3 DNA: TGTGCCAGCAGCCAAGGCACAGGGGACCTTTTCAATGAGCAGTTCTTC. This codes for CASSQGTGDLFNEQFF.

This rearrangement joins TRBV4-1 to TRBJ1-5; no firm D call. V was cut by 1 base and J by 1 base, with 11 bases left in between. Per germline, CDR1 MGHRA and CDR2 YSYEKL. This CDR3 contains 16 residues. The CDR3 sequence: CASSQAPAESNQPQHF. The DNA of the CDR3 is TGCGCCAGCAGCCAAGCTCCGGCCGAGAGCAATCAGCCCCAGCATTTT.

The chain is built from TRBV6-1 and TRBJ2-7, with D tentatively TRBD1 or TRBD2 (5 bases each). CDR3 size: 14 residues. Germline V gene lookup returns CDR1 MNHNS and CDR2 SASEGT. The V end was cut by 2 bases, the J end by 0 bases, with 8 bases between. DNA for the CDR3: TGTGCCAGCAGTGAAAGGGGACGCTCCTACGAGCAGTACTTC. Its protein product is CASSERGRSYEQYF.

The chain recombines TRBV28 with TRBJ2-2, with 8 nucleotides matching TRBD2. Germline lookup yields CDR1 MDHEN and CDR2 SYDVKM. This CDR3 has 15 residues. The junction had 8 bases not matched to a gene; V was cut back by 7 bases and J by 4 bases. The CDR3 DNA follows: TGTGCCAGCAAAAGTAGCGGGACCAGCACCGGGGAGCTGTTTTTT. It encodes CASKSSGTSTGELFF.

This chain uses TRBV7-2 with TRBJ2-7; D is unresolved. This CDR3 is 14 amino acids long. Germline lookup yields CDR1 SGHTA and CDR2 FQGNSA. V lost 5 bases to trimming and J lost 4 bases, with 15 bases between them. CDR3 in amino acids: CASSLSPYEYEQYF. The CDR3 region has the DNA TGTGCCAGCAGCCTTAGTCCCTACGAGTACGAGCAGTACTTC. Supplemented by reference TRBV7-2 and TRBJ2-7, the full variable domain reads GAGVSQSPSNKVTEKGKDVELRCDPISGHTALYWYRQSLGQGLEFLIYFQGNSAPDKSGLPSDRFSAERTGGSVSTLTIQRTQQEDSAVYLCASSLSPYEYEQYFGPGTRLTVT.

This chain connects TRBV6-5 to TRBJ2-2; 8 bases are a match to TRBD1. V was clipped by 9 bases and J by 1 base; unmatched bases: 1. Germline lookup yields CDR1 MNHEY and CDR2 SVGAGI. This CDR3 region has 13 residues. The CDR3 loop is CARGTGNTGELFF. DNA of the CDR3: TGTGCCAGAGGGACAGGGAACACCGGGGAGCTGTTTTTT.

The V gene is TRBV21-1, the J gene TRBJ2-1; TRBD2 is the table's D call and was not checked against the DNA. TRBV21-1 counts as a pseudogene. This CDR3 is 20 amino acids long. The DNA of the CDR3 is TGTGCCAGCAGCAAAGGTCTCGGTAGGGCGGGGGGGCAGATCTACAATGAGCAGTTCTTC. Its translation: CASSKGLGRAGGQIYNEQFF.

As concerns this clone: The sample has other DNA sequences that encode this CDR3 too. The CDR3: CASSIGTGSSYEQYF. DNA of the CDR3: TGTGCCAGTAGTATTGGGACAGGGAGCTCCTACGAGCAGTACTTC. V gene TRBV19 combines with J gene TRBJ2-7, with TRBD1 identical over 9 bases. V trimming: 3 bases; J trimming: 0 bases; junction bases outside the gene matches: 3. The CDR3 loop spans 15 amino acids. The germline V gene encodes CDR1 LNHDA and CDR2 SQIVND (reference sequence).

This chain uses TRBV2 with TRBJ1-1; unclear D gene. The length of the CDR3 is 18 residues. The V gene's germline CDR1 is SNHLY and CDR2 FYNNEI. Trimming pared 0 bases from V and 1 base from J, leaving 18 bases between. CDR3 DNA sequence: TGTGCCAGCAGTGAAGCGGGGTCACACGAAGCGGGGAACACTGAAGCTTTCTTT. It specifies CASSEAGSHEAGNTEAFF.

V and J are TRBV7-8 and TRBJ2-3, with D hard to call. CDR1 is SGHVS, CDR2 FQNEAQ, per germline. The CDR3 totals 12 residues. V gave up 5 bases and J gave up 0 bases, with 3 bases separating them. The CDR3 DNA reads TGTGCCAGCAGCACAAGCACAGATACGCAGTATTTT. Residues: CASSTSTDTQYF.